The clone carrying this T cell receptor (beta chain) was seen only once. Its antigen is not known. This specimen comes from a study of graft-versus-host responses after intestinal transplantation. Study background: Transplants given to recipients were multivisceral, liver-intestinal, or isolated intestinal.

Profiling relied on immunoSEQ multiplex PCR, and the TCRdb table lists in-frame clones only, not all of them. The table shows 55,000 to 80,000 clones, with 85% to 95% occurring only once. Germline CDR1 reads GTSNPN; CDR2 reads SVGIG (reference sequence). The CDR3 loop spans 12 amino acids. Trimming removed 0 bases at V and 7 bases at J, with 6 bases between. Study outcomes and limitations: Recipient marrow held GvH clones, some first seen in ileum or blood. The presence of high graft-versus-host to host-versus-graft clonal ratios in allografts characterized patients with graft-donor T cell macrochimerism.

J is TRBJ1-4 and V is TRBV30, with D possibly TRBD1 on 6 matching bases. This TCR was sampled from a human donor who was the organ donor for an intestinal transplant. The sample consisted of unstimulated CD8+ T cells sorted from spleen or lymph node cells, taken before transplant. CDR3 bases: TGTGCCTGGAGTGTAGGGGGTGAAAAACTGTTTTTT. This codes for CAWSVGGEKLFF.